The entry below gives a single T cell receptor beta chain sequence along with its context. The entry originates in a study of technical replicates of blood from several donors. V was pared by 6 bases and J by 6 bases, with 13 bases between. The CDR3 is 13 residues long. Germline V gene data show CDR1 as SGDLS and CDR2 as YYNGEE. TCRdb's table, derived via immunoSEQ multiplex PCR, lists solely in-frame clones and lacks some. The sample lists over 70,000 clones; around 93% were seen once. Sequences were obtained from T cells isolated from PBMCs. This clonotype originated in a human donor in good health. This chain connects TRBV9 to TRBJ2-1, with a weak D call TRBD2 (6 bases). The CDR3, as DNA: TGTGCCAGCAAACCAGCGGGTAGCAATGAGCAGTTCTTC. Translated, it gives CASKPAGSNEQFF.